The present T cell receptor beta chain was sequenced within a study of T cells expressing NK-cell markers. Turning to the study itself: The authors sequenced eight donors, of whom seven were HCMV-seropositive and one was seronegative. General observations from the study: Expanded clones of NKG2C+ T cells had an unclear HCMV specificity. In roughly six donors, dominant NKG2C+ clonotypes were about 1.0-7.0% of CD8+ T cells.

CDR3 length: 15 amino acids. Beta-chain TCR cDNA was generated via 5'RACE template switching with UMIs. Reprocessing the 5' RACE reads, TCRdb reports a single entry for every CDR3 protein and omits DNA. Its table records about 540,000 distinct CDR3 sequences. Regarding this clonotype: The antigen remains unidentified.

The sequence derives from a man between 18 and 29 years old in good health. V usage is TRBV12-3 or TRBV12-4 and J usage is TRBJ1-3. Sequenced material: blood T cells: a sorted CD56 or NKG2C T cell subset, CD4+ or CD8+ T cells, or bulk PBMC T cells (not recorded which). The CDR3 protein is CASRKPLGSGNTIYF.